These 8 T cell receptor beta chains came from one sample sequenced in a study of early T cells in non-severe SARS-CoV-2 infection. TCRdb reprocessed the 5' RACE reads with MiXCR, giving one entry per CDR3 protein. Found here are around 26,000 distinct CDR3 sequences, about 4.2% of them singletons; the top ten hold around 4%. Sequencing was carried out using whole blood. The receptors shown here come from an adult who was a healthcare worker with PCR-confirmed SARS-CoV-2 infection or an uninfected control (not recorded which).

By share of the sample, this clonotype is medium-sized. This chain uses TRBV27 with TRBJ2-1; 7 nucleotides line up with TRBD2. The ends lost 4 bases at V and 6 bases at J; junction bases unmatched: 12. The CDR3 is 16 residues long. The germline V gene has CDR1 MNHEY and CDR2 SMNVEV (reference sequence). The CDR3 sequence: CASSSQAGPRSNEQFF. DNA of the CDR3: TGTGCCAGCAGTTCCCAAGCGGGACCGAGGTCCAATGAGCAGTTCTTC.

This clonotype appeared a few times. The chain employs TRBV6-1 and TRBJ2-7; D might be TRBD2 (5 bases). CDR3 length: 16 amino acids. V lost 5 bases, J lost 1 base, and 18 bases lay in between. Germline V CDR1 and CDR2: MNHNS, SASEGT. As DNA, the CDR3 is TGTGCCAGCAGTCCGCGGGTCACAACGGGGTCCTACGAGCAGTACTTC. This gives the protein CASSPRVTTGSYEQYF.

This sequence joins TRBV7-9 and TRBJ2-5; no clear D. The CDR3 runs 15 residues. Per germline, CDR1 SEHNR and CDR2 FQNEAQ (reference sequence). With 1 base removed from V and 4 bases from J, the gap between germline ends came to 13 bases. The CDR3 here is CASSLVGLGIETQYF. The DNA for the CDR3 is TGTGCCAGCAGCTTAGTTGGCCTGGGCATAGAGACCCAGTACTTC.

This clonotype came up many times. V usage is TRBV12-3 or TRBV12-4 and J usage is TRBJ2-5, with a tentative D call TRBD2 (5 bases). The CDR3 extends over 13 amino acids. The ends were cut back, 6 bases at V and 4 bases at J, with 12 bases in the middle. The CDR3 reads CASSFRTPETQYF. Written as DNA, the CDR3 is TGTGCCAGCAGCTTCCGGACTCCAGAGACCCAGTACTTC.

In its sample, this clonotype was seen many times. The V and J genes are TRBV5-1 and TRBJ2-1, with D tentatively TRBD1 or TRBD2 (5 bases each). CDR3 length: 13 amino acids. The V end lost 6 bases, the J end lost 7 bases, and 14 bases lay between the germline ends. Germline loops: CDR1 SGHRS, CDR2 YFSETQ. CDR3 loop: CASNTGRTNEQFF. CDR3 DNA: TGCGCCAGCAACACGGGACGGACTAATGAGCAGTTCTTC.

This clonotype occurred a few times. The chain couples TRBV19 to TRBJ2-7; TRBD2 aligns across 8 bases. The CDR3 spans 14 residues. The ends lost 4 bases at V and 3 bases at J; junction bases unmatched: 5. Per the germline V gene, CDR1 is LNHDA and CDR2 is SQIVND (reference sequence). The CDR3 nucleotides read TGTGCCAGTAGTAGAGCGGGAGTGGGCTACGAGCAGTACTTC. It is translated as CASSRAGVGYEQYF.

This clonotype was counted at least ten times. The chain uses TRBV10-3 and TRBJ1-1, with a tentative D call TRBD1 (5 bases). The CDR3 consists of 12 residues. In germline, CDR1 is ENHRY, CDR2 SYGVKD. The germline V and J ends were trimmed by 6 bases and 5 bases, with 10 bases remaining between them. The CDR3: CAIRVRETEAFF. CDR3 nucleotide sequence: TGTGCCATCAGGGTCAGGGAGACTGAAGCTTTCTTT.

The chain has TRBV2 and TRBJ2-7; tentative D call: TRBD1 (6 bases). V shed 2 bases and J shed 2 bases, with 13 bases lying between them. CDR1 SNHLY and CDR2 FYNNEI come from the germline V gene. The CDR3 is made up of 15 amino acids. In nucleotides, the CDR3 is TGTGCCAGCAGTGAAAGGGGGTCATCAGCCTACGAGCAGTACTTC. Translation gives CASSERGSSAYEQYF.